The entry below gives a single T cell receptor (beta chain) sequence along with its context. Clones were read by immunoSEQ multiplex PCR, and TCRdb kept only the in-frame ones, dropping some. Among about 110,000 clones listed, roughly nine tenths were seen once. The data were taken from a study of T cell changes during pregnancy in multiple sclerosis. CDR1 and CDR2 (germline): SQVTM, ANQGSEA. The V end lost 7 bases, the J end lost 5 bases, and 5 bases lay between the germline ends. The CDR3 covers 10 residues. Sample: peripheral blood, taken after pregnancy. The J gene is TRBJ2-2, the V gene TRBV29-1; no clear D. This receptor was obtained from a female donor with multiple sclerosis, enrolled in a pregnancy study. CDR3: CSASTGELFF. In nucleotides, the CDR3 is TGCAGCGCCTCTACCGGGGAGCTGTTTTTT.